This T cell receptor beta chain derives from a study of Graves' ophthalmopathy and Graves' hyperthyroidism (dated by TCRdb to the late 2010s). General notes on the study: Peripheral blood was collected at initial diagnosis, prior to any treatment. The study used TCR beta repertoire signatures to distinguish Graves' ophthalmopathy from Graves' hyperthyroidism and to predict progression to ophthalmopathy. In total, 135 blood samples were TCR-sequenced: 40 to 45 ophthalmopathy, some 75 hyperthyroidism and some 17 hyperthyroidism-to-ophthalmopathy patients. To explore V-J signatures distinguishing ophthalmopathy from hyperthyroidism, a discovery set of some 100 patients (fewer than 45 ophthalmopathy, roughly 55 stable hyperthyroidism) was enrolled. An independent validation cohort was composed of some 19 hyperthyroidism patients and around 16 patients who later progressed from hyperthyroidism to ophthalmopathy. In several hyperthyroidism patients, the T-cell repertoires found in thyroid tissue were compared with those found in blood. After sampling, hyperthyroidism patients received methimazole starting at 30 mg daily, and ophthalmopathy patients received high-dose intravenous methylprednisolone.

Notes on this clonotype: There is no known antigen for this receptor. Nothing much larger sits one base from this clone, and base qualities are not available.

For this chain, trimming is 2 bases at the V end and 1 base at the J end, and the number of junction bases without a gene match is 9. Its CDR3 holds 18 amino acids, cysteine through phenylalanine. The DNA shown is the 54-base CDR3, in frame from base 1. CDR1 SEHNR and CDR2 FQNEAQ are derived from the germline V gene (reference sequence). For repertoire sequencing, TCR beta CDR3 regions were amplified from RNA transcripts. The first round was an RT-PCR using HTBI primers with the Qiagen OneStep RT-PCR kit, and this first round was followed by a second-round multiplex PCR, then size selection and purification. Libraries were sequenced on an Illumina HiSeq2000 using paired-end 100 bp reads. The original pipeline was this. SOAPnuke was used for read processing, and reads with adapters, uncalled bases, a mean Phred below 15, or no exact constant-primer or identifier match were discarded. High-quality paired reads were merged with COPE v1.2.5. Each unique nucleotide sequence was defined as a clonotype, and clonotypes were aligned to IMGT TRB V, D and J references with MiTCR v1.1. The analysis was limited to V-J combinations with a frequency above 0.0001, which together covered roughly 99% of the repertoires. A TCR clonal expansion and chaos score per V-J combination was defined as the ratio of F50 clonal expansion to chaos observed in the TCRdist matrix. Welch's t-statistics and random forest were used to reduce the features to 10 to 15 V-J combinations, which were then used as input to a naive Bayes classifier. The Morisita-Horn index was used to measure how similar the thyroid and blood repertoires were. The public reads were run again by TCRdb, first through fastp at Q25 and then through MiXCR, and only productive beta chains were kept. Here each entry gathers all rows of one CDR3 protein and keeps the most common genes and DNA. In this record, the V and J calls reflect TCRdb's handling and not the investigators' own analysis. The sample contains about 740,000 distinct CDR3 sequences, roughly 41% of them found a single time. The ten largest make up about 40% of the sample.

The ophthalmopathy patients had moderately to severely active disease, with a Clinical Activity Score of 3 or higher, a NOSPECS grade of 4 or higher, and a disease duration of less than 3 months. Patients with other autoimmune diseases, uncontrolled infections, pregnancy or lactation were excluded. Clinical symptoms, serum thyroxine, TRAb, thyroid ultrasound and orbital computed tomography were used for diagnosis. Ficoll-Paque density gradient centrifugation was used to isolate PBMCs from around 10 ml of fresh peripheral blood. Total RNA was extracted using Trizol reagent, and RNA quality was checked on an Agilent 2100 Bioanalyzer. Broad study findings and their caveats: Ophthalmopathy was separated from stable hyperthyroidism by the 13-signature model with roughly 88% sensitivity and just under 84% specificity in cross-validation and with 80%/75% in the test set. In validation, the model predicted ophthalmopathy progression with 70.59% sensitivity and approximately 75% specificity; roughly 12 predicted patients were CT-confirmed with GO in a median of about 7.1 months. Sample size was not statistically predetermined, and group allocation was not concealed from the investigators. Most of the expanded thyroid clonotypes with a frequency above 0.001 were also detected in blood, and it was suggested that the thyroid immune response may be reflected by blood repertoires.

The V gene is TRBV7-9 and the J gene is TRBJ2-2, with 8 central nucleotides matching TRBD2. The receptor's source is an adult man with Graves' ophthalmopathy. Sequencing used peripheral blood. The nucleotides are TGTGCCAGCAGCTTATTTGGAACGGGGGGGAAGAACACCGGGGAGCTGTTTTTT. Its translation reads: CASSLFGTGGKNTGELFF.